The entry that follows covers one T cell receptor (beta chain) sequence. No cognate antigen has been identified for it. The input lacks base qualities; no much larger clone sits a single base away. The study was a case-control design nested within a healthcare worker cohort in London, UK, with weekly nasopharyngeal swab PCR tests and blood sampling. Healthcare workers were enrolled in the week of the UK lockdown, from 23 to 31 March 2020, and were followed every week for up to 16 weeks. This sample was included in a study of early T cells in non-severe SARS-CoV-2 infection (TCRdb year 2021). Concerning the study at large: TCR sequencing used bulk RNA from unsorted whole blood, so alpha and beta chains could not be paired.

Overall study results and their limits: Matching against VDJdb was skewed toward anti-spike CD8 responses, likely underestimated virus-specific expansions, and missed private and CD4 specificities.

The library was built by means of 5' RACE. The instrument was a NextSeq 500. In the TCR library protocol, unique molecular identifiers were attached to individual cDNA molecules to correct for PCR bias and sequencing error. Both TCR alpha and beta chains were sequenced, and tight co-correlation was observed between alpha and beta sequence abundances in each sample. As for how the authors treated the data: Decombinator V4 was used to annotate TCR sequences for V gene, J gene and CDR3. TCRs were defined as expanded if a significant change between any two time points was detected under a Poisson model with p below 0.0001. Abundances of TCRs were expressed as counts per million after normalisation to the total number of TCRs sequenced in each sample. VDJdb, accessed 1 November 2021, was searched for CMV, EBV and SARS-CoV-2 annotated TCRs, with TCRs annotated for multiple antigens excluded. The public reads were run again by TCRdb, first through fastp at Q25 and then through MiXCR, and only productive beta chains were kept. Entries are consolidated by CDR3 protein sequence, retaining the most common genes and DNA. The V and J calls, along with clone size, are taken from TCRdb and not from the paper's own processing. This sample is represented by roughly 60,000 distinct CDR3 sequences; 11% of them were singletons. Together, the top ten hold just under 3% of the sample.

The source was whole blood, collected at baseline. The sequence derives from an adult who was a healthcare worker with PCR-confirmed SARS-CoV-2 infection or an uninfected control (not recorded which).

The CDR3 loop reads CASSPGQYF. The base sequence is TGTGCCAGCAGTCCGGGGCAGTACTTC. This receptor chain uses TRBV27 and TRBJ2-7; no D segment can be confidently identified. Spanning cysteine to phenylalanine, the CDR3 consists of 9 amino acids. This entry keeps only the CDR3 DNA: 27 bases, framed from base 1. Between the V and J ends, shortened by 5 bases and 9 bases respectively, the junction contains 5 bases. The CDR1 and CDR2 encoded by the germline V gene (reference sequence) are MNHEY and SMNVEV.